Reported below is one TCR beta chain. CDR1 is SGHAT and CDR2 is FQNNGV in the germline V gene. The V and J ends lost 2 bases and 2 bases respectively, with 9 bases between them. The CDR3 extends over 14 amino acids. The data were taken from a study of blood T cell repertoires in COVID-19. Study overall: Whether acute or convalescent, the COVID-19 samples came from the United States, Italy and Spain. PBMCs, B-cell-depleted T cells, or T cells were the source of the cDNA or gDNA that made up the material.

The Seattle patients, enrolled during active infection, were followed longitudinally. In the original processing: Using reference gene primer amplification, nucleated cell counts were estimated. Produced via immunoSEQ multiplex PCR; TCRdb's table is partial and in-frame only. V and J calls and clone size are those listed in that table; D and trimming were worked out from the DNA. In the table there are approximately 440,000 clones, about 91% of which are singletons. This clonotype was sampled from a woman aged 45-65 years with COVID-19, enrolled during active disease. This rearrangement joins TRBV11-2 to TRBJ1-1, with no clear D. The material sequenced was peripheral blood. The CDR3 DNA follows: TGTGCCAGCAGCTTAATAGCGGGAAACACTGAAGCTTTCTTT. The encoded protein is CASSLIAGNTEAFF.